This is a list of T cell receptor beta chains from one sample in a study of blood T cells in healthy people across ages. In TCRdb, the 5' RACE reads were re-called with MiXCR into one record per CDR3 protein. The table includes about 810,000 distinct CDR3 sequences, approximately 35% detected once. Sequencing was performed on blood. These receptors were collected from a man between 18 and 35 years old in good health. Both conserved end residues are part of each CDR3. The D gene is left open where the match is weak. Clone size is given for some rows only: seen once, a few or many times, or a class if the clone is expanded.

d_call j_call clone_size v_call cdr3_nt cdr3_aa
NA TRBJ1-1 NA TRBV18 TGTGCCAGCTCACCACGGTTGAATAAGGGGGACACTGAAGCTTTCTTT CASSPRLNKGDTEAFF
NA TRBJ2-7 NA TRBV11-2 TGTGCCAGCAGCGTGGGCCCTGGGTCTTTATACGAGCAGTACTTC CASSVGPGSLYEQYF
NA TRBJ1-6 NA TRBV20-1 TGCAGTGCAAGCCTGGGGACAAGCAATTCACCCCTCCACTTT CSASLGTSNSPLHF
NA TRBJ1-2 many TRBV30 TGTGCCTGGAGACGTGGGTATGGCTACACCTTC CAWRRGYGYTF
NA TRBJ2-5 NA TRBV20-1 TGCAGTTCTACTGTGCAAGAGACCCAGTACTTC CSSTVQETQYF
NA TRBJ1-6 NA TRBV4-3 TGCGCCAGCAGCCACGTACAAGGAAATTGGTCACCCCTCCACTTT CASSHVQGNWSPLHF
NA TRBJ1-4 NA TRBV5-1 TGCGCCAGCAGCTTGGCCCCCTCGGGGGCAACTAATGAAAAACTGTTTTTT CASSLAPSGATNEKLFF
NA TRBJ2-1 NA TRBV7-2 TGTGCCAGCAGCTCGACTGGCTTCGATGAGCAGTTCTTC CASSSTGFDEQFF
TRBD1 TRBJ1-3 NA TRBV7-2 TGTGCCAGCAGCTCCAGACAGGGGGCGCGAGGAAACACCATATATTTT CASSSRQGARGNTIYF
NA TRBJ1-4 NA TRBV27 TGTGCCAGCAGGGCAGTAGGGCCGGGGGAAAAACTGTTTTTT CASRAVGPGEKLFF
NA TRBJ2-1 NA TRBV4-1 TGCGCCAGCAGCCAAGGGATGCAGGCTGAGCAGTTCTTC CASSQGMQAEQFF
NA TRBJ2-1 few TRBV7-2 TGTGCCAGCAGCTTAGGGCTAGAGGCGGACAATGAGCAGTTCTTC CASSLGLEADNEQFF
TRBD1 TRBJ1-4 NA TRBV4-3 TGCGCCAGCAGCCAGGGAGACAGGGACGAAAAACTGTTTTTT CASSQGDRDEKLFF
TRBD1 TRBJ1-1 NA TRBV6-6 TGTGCCAGCAGTAAACTGGGACAGGGGGCTGCTGAAGCTTTCTTT CASSKLGQGAAEAFF
NA TRBJ1-1 NA TRBV29-1 TGCAGCGCTGAAGATCCGGGGCAGAGGGGAGCTCTCACTGAAGCTTTCTTT CSAEDPGQRGALTEAFF
NA TRBJ1-1 once TRBV5-5 TGTGCCTGCAGCTTACCTGGGGCAGAGAACACTGAAGCTTTCTTT CACSLPGAENTEAFF
TRBD1 TRBJ2-1 NA TRBV7-8 TGTGCCAGCAGTTTAGACCACAGGGGCTCCTACAATGAGCAGTTCTTC CASSLDHRGSYNEQFF
TRBD2 TRBJ2-1 few TRBV4-2 TGTGCCAGCAGCGTACGGACTAGCGGGGACAATGAGCAGTTCTTC CASSVRTSGDNEQFF
TRBD1 TRBJ2-1 few TRBV7-3 TGTGCCAGCAGCGCGGGACAGGGGGCGGGAAATGAGCAGTTCTTC CASSAGQGAGNEQFF
NA TRBJ1-2 NA TRBV7-8 TGTGCCAGCAGCTTAAGAGGGAAGAAGGGCTACACCTTC CASSLRGKKGYTF
NA TRBJ2-1 NA TRBV7-9 TGTGCCAGCAGCTTACCTCCCCGCCAGGAGACCCAGTTCTTC CASSLPPRQETQFF
NA TRBJ1-1 once TRBV7-2 TGTGCCAGCAGCTTAGCCCCCGAGGATGAAGCTTTCTTT CASSLAPEDEAFF
TRBD1 TRBJ2-1 NA TRBV3-1 TGTGCCAGCAGACCGCACAGGGGCGAATCCTCCTACAATAAGCAGTTCTTC CASRPHRGESSYNKQFF
NA TRBJ2-3 NA TRBV7-2 TGTGCCAACAGCCCAACTAGGGGCACAGATACACAGTATTTT CANSPTRGTDTQYF
NA TRBJ1-6 few TRBV5-1 TGCGCCAGCCGACCTGAAGTTGGGCGCTCACCCCTCCACTTT CASRPEVGRSPLHF
TRBD1 TRBJ2-2 NA TRBV12-3/TRBV12-4 TGTGCCAGCGGACCGGGACAGAGAACCGGGGAGCTGTTTTTT CASGPGQRTGELFF
TRBD1 TRBJ2-7 NA TRBV4-1 TGCGCCAGCAGCCCCATACCGGGACAGGGGAATGAGCAGTACTTC CASSPIPGQGNEQYF
TRBD1 TRBJ1-2 NA TRBV11-1 TGTGCCAGCAGCTCTCTGAGGACAGGGAATGGCTACACCTTC CASSSLRTGNGYTF
TRBD2 TRBJ2-7 NA TRBV7-2 TGTGCCAGCAGCGCAAGGACTAGCCCGGGTCGGTATGGCTCCTACAATGAGCAGTACTTC CASSARTSPGRYGSYNEQYF
NA TRBJ2-1 NA TRBV7-3 TGTGCCAGCACGTTGGGGTTCTTC CASTLGFF
TRBD2 TRBJ2-7 NA TRBV12-3/TRBV12-4 TGTGCCAGCAGTTCTCTAGCGGGGGTGTCCTACGAGCAGTACTTC CASSSLAGVSYEQYF
NA TRBJ2-3 few TRBV4-3 TGCGCCAGCAGCCATGGGGGGACGGCCCGCACAGATACGCAGTATTTT CASSHGGTARTDTQYF
TRBD1 TRBJ1-2 many TRBV7-2 TGTGCCAGCAGCTTAGACAGGGGGCCCTATGGCTACACCTTC CASSLDRGPYGYTF
NA TRBJ2-3 many TRBV9 TGTGCCAGCAGCCCAACAGATATGACAGATACGCAGTATTTT CASSPTDMTDTQYF
NA TRBJ1-5 few TRBV28 TGTGCCAGCAGTCGCGATTCAGGGAGGAACCAGCCCCAGCATTTT CASSRDSGRNQPQHF
NA TRBJ2-6 NA TRBV29-1 TGCAGCGCTGAGGAGGGGCCGGCCTCTGGGGCCAACGTCCTGACTTTC CSAEEGPASGANVLTF
TRBD1 TRBJ1-5 NA TRBV5-5 TGTGCCAGCAGCGAGGGACAGGGGGTATGGGGTCAGCCCCAGCATTTT CASSEGQGVWGQPQHF
NA TRBJ1-1 few TRBV7-9 TGTGCCAGCAGCTTAGACCCCCTTCCGAAAGACACTGAAGCTTTCTTT CASSLDPLPKDTEAFF
NA TRBJ2-2 NA TRBV5-1 TGCGCCAGCAGCTTGGCAGCCGCCGGGGAGCTGTTTTTT CASSLAAAGELFF
NA TRBJ2-5 NA TRBV6-6 TGTGCCAGCAGCCCCGAGGGGGGCCAAGAGACCCAGTACTTC CASSPEGGQETQYF